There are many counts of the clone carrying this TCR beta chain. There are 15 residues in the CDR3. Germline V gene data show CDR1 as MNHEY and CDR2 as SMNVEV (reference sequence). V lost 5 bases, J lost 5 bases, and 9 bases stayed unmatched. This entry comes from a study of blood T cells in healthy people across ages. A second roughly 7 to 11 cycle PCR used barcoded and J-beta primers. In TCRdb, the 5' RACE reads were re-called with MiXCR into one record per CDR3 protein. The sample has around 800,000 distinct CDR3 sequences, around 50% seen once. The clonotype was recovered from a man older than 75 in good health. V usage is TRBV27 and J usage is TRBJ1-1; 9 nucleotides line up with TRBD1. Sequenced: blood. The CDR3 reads CASSPQQGATTEAFF. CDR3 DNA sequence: TGTGCCAGCAGTCCCCAACAGGGGGCTACGACTGAAGCTTTCTTT.